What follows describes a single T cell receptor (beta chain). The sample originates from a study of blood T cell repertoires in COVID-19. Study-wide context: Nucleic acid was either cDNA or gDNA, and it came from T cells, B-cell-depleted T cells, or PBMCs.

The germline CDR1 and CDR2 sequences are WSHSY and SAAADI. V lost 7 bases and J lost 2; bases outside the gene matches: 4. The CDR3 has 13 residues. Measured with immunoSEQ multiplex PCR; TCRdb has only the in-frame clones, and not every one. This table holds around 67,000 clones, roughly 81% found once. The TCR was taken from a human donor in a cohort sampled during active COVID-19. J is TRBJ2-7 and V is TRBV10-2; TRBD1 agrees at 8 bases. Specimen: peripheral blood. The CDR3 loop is CASKGGQAYEQYF. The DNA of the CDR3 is TGCGCCAGCAAAGGGGGACAGGCCTACGAGCAGTACTTC.